One sample yielded the 16 T cell receptor beta chains listed below, sequenced in a study of T cells after yellow fever vaccination. One entry per CDR3 protein results from TCRdb running MiXCR on the 5' RACE reads. This table has hundreds of thousands of distinct CDR3 sequences, around 21% appearing once. The specimen comprised PBMCs, sampled 15 days after the yellow fever booster vaccination. The source of these receptors is a man aged 25-45 years who received the YFV17D yellow fever vaccine.

In its sample, this clonotype was seen a few times. This chain links TRBV7-6 with TRBJ2-2; D call uncertain. This CDR3 has 13 amino acids. V gave up 3 bases and J gave up 6 bases, with 8 bases separating them. The germline gives CDR1 SGHVS, CDR2 FNYEAQ. CDR3 sequence (DNA): TGTGCCAGCAGCTTGGCCAGCTCCGGGGAGCTGTTTTTT. Residues: CASSLASSGELFF.

The chain recombines TRBV5-1 with TRBJ1-6; D ambiguous. The V gene's germline CDR1 is SGHRS and CDR2 YFSETQ. V was pared by 4 bases and J by 9 bases, with 14 bases between. This CDR3 has 14 amino acids. The CDR3 DNA follows: TGCGCCAGCAGCCTCTGGACGAGTAGTTCACCCCTCCACTTT. Translating gives CASSLWTSSSPLHF.

The chain employs TRBV7-9 and TRBJ2-2; D perhaps matches TRBD1 (6 bases). CDR1 is SEHNR and CDR2 is FQNEAQ in the germline V gene (reference sequence). Trimming shortened V by 4 bases and J by 4 bases, and 13 bases separated the two germline ends. The CDR3 is 15 residues long. The CDR3 nucleotides are TGTGCCAGCAGCTCCTTCTCACAGGGCACCGGGGAGCTGTTTTTT. This gives the protein CASSSFSQGTGELFF.

The chain carries TRBV27 and TRBJ2-2; 7 bases align to TRBD1. The ends lost 8 bases at V and 4 bases at J; junction bases unmatched: 10. From germline, CDR1 is MNHEY and CDR2 SMNVEV (reference sequence). There are 15 residues in the CDR3. CDR3 residues: CASRPGQRSTGELFF. The CDR3 nucleotides read TGTGCCAGCCGGCCGGGACAGCGGAGCACCGGGGAGCTGTTTTTT.

This clonotype was seen more than once but under ten times. The gene calls are TRBV4-3 and TRBJ2-5; D tentatively fits TRBD1 or TRBD2 (5 bases each). Trimming stripped 1 base from V and 5 bases from J, with 14 bases between. This CDR3 has 15 amino acids. The germline gives CDR1 LGHNA, CDR2 YSLEER. The CDR3 sequence is CASSQGRGRRETQYF. CDR3 sequence (DNA): TGCGCCAGCAGCCAAGGCCGGGGCCGAAGGGAGACCCAGTACTTC.

Only a few counts were recorded for this clonotype. CDR3 nucleotides: TGTGCCAGCAGCTACAGGGGAATCGGTACCAATGAGCAGTTCTTC. Translated: CASSYRGIGTNEQFF. The chain recombines TRBV7-9 with TRBJ2-1; 7 bases map to TRBD1. Germline values: CDR1 SEHNR, CDR2 FQNEAQ (reference sequence). The CDR3 extends over 15 amino acids. Unmatched junction bases numbered 9, after V lost 4 bases and J lost 6 bases.

The chain couples TRBV5-1 to TRBJ2-2; no clear D gene. CDR3 size: 16 residues. Between the trimmed V and J ends, which lost 0 bases and 2 bases, there was a span of 11 bases. Germline CDR1 reads SGHRS; CDR2 reads YFSETQ. CDR3 sequence: CASSLDAAPNTGELFF. The CDR3 region has the DNA TGCGCCAGCAGCTTGGATGCAGCGCCAAACACCGGGGAGCTGTTTTTT.

The rearrangement joins TRBV6-2 or TRBV6-3 to TRBJ2-1, with TRBD1 as a possible D gene (5 bases). The ends were cut back, 6 bases at V and 12 bases at J, with 21 bases in the middle. The CDR3 loop spans 14 amino acids. The germline gives CDR1 MNHEY, CDR2 SVGEGT. This CDR3 reads CASSWTLHRSGQFF. CDR3 coding DNA: TGTGCCAGCAGCTGGACATTGCACCGGTCGGGGCAGTTCTTC.

This clonotype was counted only a few times. The chain couples TRBV6-1 to TRBJ2-7; D possibly matches TRBD1 or TRBD2 (5 bases each). From germline, CDR1 is MNHNS and CDR2 SASEGT. With 4 bases removed from V and 2 bases from J, the gap between germline ends came to 9 bases. This CDR3 contains 13 residues. DNA of the CDR3: TGTGCCAGCAGTGTGGGGACCACCTACGAGCAGTACTTC. This gives the protein CASSVGTTYEQYF.

This clonotype has only a few counts. The chain couples TRBV5-1 to TRBJ2-1, with TRBD2 as a possible D gene (6 bases). The CDR3 runs 16 residues. V lost 4 bases and J lost 9, with 23 bases in between. The V gene's germline CDR1 is SGHRS and CDR2 YFSETQ. DNA of the CDR3: TGCGCCAGCAGCCCCCAGACTAGTATGGTCAGCGGTGAGCAGTTCTTC. This gives the protein CASSPQTSMVSGEQFF.

The chain is built from TRBV12-3 or TRBV12-4 and TRBJ1-6; D uncertain. V was shortened by 8 bases and J by 6 bases, with 11 bases between the two germline ends. CDR3 length: 13 amino acids. The CDR3 sequence: CASGFQVNSPLHF. The CDR3 coding sequence is TGTGCCAGCGGGTTTCAGGTTAATTCACCCCTCCACTTT.

This chain joins TRBV4-3 and TRBJ2-7; tentatively, D is TRBD1 (5 bases). Germline assignment: CDR1 LGHNA and CDR2 YSLEER. The CDR3 length is 15 residues. V was pared by 0 bases and J by 5 bases, with 14 bases between. CDR3 sequence reads: CASSQDLGLGDEQYF. In DNA, the CDR3 is TGCGCCAGCAGCCAAGATTTGGGCCTAGGGGACGAGCAGTACTTC.

This clonotype was seen ten or more times. The chain employs TRBV7-2 and TRBJ2-5; no definite D call. Trimming shortened V by 3 bases and J by 5 bases, and 13 bases separated the two germline ends. The V gene's germline CDR1 is SGHTA and CDR2 FQGNSA. CDR3 length: 14 amino acids. CDR3 DNA: TGTGCCAGCAGCTTGTCGGGTGCCCGCGAGACCCAGTACTTC. It translates to CASSLSGARETQYF.

The chain couples TRBV4-1 to TRBJ2-5; possibly TRBD2 for D (6 bases). Between the trimmed V and J ends, which lost 0 bases and 0 bases, there was a span of 8 bases. CDR1 and CDR2 from the germline V gene are MGHRA and YSYEKL. CDR3 length equals 15 residues. CDR3 in DNA: TGCGCCAGCAGCCAAGATGGGGACTACCAAGAGACCCAGTACTTC. Translated, it gives CASSQDGDYQETQYF.

The rearrangement joins TRBV10-3 to TRBJ2-3; tentative D call: TRBD1 (7 bases). Germline values: CDR1 ENHRY, CDR2 SYGVKD. V lost 2 bases to trimming and J lost 6 bases, with 12 bases between them. The CDR3 consists of 14 residues. As DNA, the CDR3 is TGTGCCATCAGTGAGACAGGGGACTGGGATACGCAGTATTTT. This codes for CAISETGDWDTQYF.

This clonotype was seen a few times. The chain carries TRBV9 and TRBJ2-1, with 8 bases matching TRBD2. V lost 4 bases to trimming and J lost 6 bases; unmatched junction nucleotides: 6. There are 14 residues in the CDR3. CDR1 is SGDLS, CDR2 YYNGEE, per germline. In DNA form, the CDR3 reads TGTGCCAGCAGCACGGGGGGGTTTCGCAATGAGCAGTTCTTC. Amino acid sequence: CASSTGGFRNEQFF.